The sequence of this T cell receptor beta chain was determined in a study of radiation and T cells in renal cell carcinoma. Whole-study results and caveats: Pretreatment tumor biopsies were lacking, so baseline clonotypes are unknown.

Time point: blood 2 weeks post-SBRT. This sample's treatment: 15 Gy SBRT to primary tumor, nephrectomy 4 weeks later. TCRdb's copy holds only in-frame clones and misses some; the assay was immunoSEQ multiplex PCR. The sample consists of tens of thousands of clones, about 86% of them appearing once. With regard to this clone: The antigen is not known.

This TCR was recovered from a woman between 45 and 65 years old with renal cell carcinoma. The sample consisted of blood, taken from a patient whose treatment included radiotherapy and nephrectomy.

The CDR3 region is CASSLYHSGPPLENEQFF. DNA of the CDR3: TGCGCCAGCAGCTTGTACCACAGTGGGCCGCCCCTGGAGAATGAGCAGTTCTTC. The genes are TRBV5-1 and TRBJ2-1; D not certain. Germline CDR1 reads SGHRS; CDR2 reads YFSETQ. The CDR3 loop spans 18 amino acids. Deletions cut 1 base from V and 7 bases from J, with 24 bases between.